This T cell receptor (beta chain) was observed in a study of Graves' ophthalmopathy and Graves' hyperthyroidism. Study-wide points: The blood repertoire also included most expanded thyroid clonotypes above 0.001 frequency.

Germline V lookup: CDR1 SNHLY, CDR2 FYNNEI. Losses at the gene ends were 4 bases for V and 3 bases for J; bases not matched to a gene: 3. The CDR3 contains 14 residues. Amplifying from RNA transcripts, the study obtained TCR beta CDR3 regions. RT-PCR with HTBI primers came first, then second-round multiplex PCR. TCRdb used MiXCR to reprocess the multiplex PCR reads, holding one entry per CDR3 protein. Among over a million distinct CDR3 sequences listed, 35% to 40% were seen once. There are many counts of this clonotype. What it binds is not known. The sequence came from an adult man with Graves' hyperthyroidism. The sequencing sample was made of peripheral blood or thyroid tissue (not recorded which). The genes are TRBV2 and TRBJ1-2; 9 bases fit TRBD1. For the CDR3, the DNA is TGTGCCAGCAGTGCGACAGGGGGACACTATGGCTACACCTTC. Protein sequence: CASSATGGHYGYTF.